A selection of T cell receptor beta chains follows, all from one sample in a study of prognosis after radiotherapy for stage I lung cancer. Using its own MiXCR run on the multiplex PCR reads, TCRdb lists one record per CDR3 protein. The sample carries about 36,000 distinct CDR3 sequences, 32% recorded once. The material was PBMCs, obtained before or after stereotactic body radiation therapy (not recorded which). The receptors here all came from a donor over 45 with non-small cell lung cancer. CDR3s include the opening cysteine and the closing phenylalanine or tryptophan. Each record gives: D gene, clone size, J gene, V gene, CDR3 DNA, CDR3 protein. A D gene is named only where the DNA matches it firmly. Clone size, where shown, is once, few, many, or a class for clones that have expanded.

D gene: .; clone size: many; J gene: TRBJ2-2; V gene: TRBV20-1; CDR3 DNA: TGCAGTGCTAGAACAGGGTCGAACACCGGGGAGCTGTTTTTT; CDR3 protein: CSARTGSNTGELFF
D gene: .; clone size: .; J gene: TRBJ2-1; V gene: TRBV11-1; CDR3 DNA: TGTGCCAGCAGCTCGGACAGCAATGAGCAGTTCTTC; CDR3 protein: CASSSDSNEQFF
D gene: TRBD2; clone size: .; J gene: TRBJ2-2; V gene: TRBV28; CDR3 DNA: TGTGCCAGCAGTTTATGGCGGCTAGCGGGAGGGCCGGACGTGGAGCTGTTTTTT; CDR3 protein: CASSLWRLAGGPDVELFF
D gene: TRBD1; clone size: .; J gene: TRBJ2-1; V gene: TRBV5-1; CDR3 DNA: TGCGCCAGCAGACCTGGACAGGGGATTATCGATGAGCAGTTCTTC; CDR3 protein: CASRPGQGIIDEQFF
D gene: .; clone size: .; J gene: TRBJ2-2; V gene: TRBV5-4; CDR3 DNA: TGTGCCAGCAGCTTGGAAGGGGGGGAGAACACCGGGGAGCTGTTTTTT; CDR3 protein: CASSLEGGENTGELFF
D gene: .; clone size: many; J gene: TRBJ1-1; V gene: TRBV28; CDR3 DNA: TGTGCCAGCAGCCCCGCCGGGGGAACTAACACTGAAGCTTTCTTT; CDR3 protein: CASSPAGGTNTEAFF
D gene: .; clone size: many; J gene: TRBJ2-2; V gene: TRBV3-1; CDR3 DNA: TGTGCCAGCAGCAGCCCAGGCGGGGTCCCCGGGGAGCTGTTTTTT; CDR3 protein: CASSSPGGVPGELFF
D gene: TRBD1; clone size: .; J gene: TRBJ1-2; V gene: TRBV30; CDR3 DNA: TGTGCCTGGAGCCTACAGGGGTTAAACTATGGCTACACCTTC; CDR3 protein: CAWSLQGLNYGYTF
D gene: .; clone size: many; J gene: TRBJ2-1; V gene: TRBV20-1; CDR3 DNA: TGCAGTGCTAGATCCCTCGACTCCACCCCGGACAATGAGCAGTTCTTC; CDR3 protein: CSARSLDSTPDNEQFF
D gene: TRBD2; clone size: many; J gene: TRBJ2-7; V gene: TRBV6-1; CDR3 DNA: TGTGCCAGCAGTCGCGGGACAGCGGGGGGGACCTACGAGCAGTACTTC; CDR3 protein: CASSRGTAGGTYEQYF
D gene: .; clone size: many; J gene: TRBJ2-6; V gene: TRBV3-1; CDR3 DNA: TGTGCCAGCAGCTCCCGGGGGTCCGGGGCCAACGTCCTGACTTTC; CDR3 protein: CASSSRGSGANVLTF
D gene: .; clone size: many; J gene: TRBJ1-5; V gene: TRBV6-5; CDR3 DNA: TGTGCCAGCAGGAGGACTCCGGGACAAACCAGCAATCAGCCCCAGCATTTT; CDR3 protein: CASRRTPGQTSNQPQHF
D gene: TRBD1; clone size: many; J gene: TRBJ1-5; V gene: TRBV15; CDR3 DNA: TGTGCCACCAGCGACCCTTCCGGGACAGCGGATAATAGCAATCAGCCCCAGCATTTT; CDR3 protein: CATSDPSGTADNSNQPQHF
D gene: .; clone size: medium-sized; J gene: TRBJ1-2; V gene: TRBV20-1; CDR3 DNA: TGCAGCTCCGTCAACAGGGATGGAGACTATGGCTACACCTTC; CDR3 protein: CSSVNRDGDYGYTF
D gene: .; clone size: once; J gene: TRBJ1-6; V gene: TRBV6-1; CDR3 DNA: TGTGCCAGCAGCCTCTGGGGGGATGGGTCCTATAATTCACCCCTCCACTTT; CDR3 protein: CASSLWGDGSYNSPLHF
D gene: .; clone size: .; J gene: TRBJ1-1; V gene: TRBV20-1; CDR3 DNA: TGCAGTGCTAGGATTTGGGGGGGCACTGAAGCTTTCTTT; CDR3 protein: CSARIWGGTEAFF
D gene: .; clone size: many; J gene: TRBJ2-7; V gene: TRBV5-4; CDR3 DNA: TGTGCCAGCAGCCCGCGCCGGGACCGATCCTACGAGCAGTACTTC; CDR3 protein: CASSPRRDRSYEQYF
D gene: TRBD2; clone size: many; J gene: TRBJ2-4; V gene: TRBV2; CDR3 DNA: TGTGCCAGCAGTCCAAGCGGGGGAAAAAACATTCAGTACTTC; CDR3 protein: CASSPSGGKNIQYF
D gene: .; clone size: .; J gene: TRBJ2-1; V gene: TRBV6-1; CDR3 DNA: TGTGCCAGCAGTGAAGCGCAGTGGTCTTTTGAGCAGTTCTTC; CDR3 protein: CASSEAQWSFEQFF
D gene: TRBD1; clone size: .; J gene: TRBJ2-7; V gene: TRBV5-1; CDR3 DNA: TGCGCCAGCAGCGAGGACAGGGGGAGCTCCTACGAGCAGCACTTC; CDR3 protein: CASSEDRGSSYEQHF
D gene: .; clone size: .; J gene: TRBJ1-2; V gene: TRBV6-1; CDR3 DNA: TGTGCCAGCAGCCGAGTGGGGAACTATGGCTACATCTTC; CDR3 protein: CASSRVGNYGYIF
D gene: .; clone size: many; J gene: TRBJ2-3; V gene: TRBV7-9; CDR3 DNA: TGTGCCAGCAGCTTAGCAGGAGGTCTGACAGTTACGACGCAGTATTTT; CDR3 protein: CASSLAGGLTVTTQYF
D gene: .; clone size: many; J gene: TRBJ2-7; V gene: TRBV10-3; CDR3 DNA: TGTGCCATCAGGGACAGCTCCCACGAGCAGTACTTC; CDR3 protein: CAIRDSSHEQYF
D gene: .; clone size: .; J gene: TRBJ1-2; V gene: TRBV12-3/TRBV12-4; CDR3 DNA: TGTGCCAGCAGTCCCCTGGATCCGTGGGGCTATGGCTACACCTTC; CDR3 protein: CASSPLDPWGYGYTF
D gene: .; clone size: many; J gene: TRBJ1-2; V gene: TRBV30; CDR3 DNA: TGTGCCTGGAGAGCCATAAACTATGGCTACACCTTC; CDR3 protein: CAWRAINYGYTF
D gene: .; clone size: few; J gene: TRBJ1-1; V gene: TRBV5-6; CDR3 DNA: TGTGCCAGCAGCTTTACAGGAGGGACTGAAGCTTTCTTT; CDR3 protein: CASSFTGGTEAFF
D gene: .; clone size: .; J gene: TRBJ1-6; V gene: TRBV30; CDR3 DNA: TGTGCCTGGAGTATAACAGGGATCCTTAATTCACCCCTCCACTTT; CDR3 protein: CAWSITGILNSPLHF
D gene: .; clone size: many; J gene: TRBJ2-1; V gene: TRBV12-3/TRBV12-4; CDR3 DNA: TGTGCCAGCAGTCCCCCGGTTCCCTACAATGAGCAGTTCTTC; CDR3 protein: CASSPPVPYNEQFF
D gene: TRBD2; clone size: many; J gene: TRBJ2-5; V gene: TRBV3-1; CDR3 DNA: TGTGCCAGCAGCCAAGGTCAGGGGACTAGCGGGGCATTACTCCTATTC; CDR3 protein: CASSQGQGTSGALLLF
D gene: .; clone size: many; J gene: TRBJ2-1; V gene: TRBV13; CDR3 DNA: TGTGCCAGCAGCTTGAACCATTACAATGAGCAGTTCTTC; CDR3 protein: CASSLNHYNEQFF
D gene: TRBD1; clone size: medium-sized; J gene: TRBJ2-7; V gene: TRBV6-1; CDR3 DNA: TGTGCCAGCAACCCAAGGGGACAGGGGGCGGGCGAGCAGTACTTC; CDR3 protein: CASNPRGQGAGEQYF
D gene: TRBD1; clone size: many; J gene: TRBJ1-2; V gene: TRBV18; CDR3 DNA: TGTGCCAGCTCCCTCGACAGGGGGCAGGGTGGCTACACCTTC; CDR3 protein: CASSLDRGQGGYTF
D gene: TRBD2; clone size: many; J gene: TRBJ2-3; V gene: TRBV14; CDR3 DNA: TGTGCCAGCAGCCAAGATCCGCCGGGACTAGCGGGGGGCAGGGATACGCAGTATTTT; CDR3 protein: CASSQDPPGLAGGRDTQYF
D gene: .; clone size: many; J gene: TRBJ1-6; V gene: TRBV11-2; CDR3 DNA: TGTGCCAGCAGCTTAGGCGAGTGGGGCAATTCACCCCCCCACTTT; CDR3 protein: CASSLGEWGNSPPHF
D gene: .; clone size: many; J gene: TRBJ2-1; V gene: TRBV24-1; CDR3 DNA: TGTGCCACCAAGGGCAGGATGCCGGGGGATGAGCAGTTCTTC; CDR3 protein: CATKGRMPGDEQFF
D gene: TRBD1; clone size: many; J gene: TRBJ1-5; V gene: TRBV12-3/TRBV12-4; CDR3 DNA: TGTGCCAGCAACTCGGACAGGGCTAGCAATCAGCCCCAGCATTTT; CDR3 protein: CASNSDRASNQPQHF
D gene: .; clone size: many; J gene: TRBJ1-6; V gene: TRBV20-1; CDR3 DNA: TGCAGTGCTCCCTTCCCAGGCGGCTATAATTCACCCCTCCACTTT; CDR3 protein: CSAPFPGGYNSPLHF